These 15 T cell receptor beta chains share one sample of origin, sequenced in a study of CD8+ T cells in alopecia areata. Treatment here: oral pan-JAK inhibitor, 5-10 mg twice daily. It was cDNA, reverse transcribed from extracted RNA, that served as the sequencing template. The data were produced by immunoSEQ multiplex PCR, yet TCRdb's version contains in-frame clones alone and is incomplete. The sample includes a few hundred thousand clones, 45% to 70% of them seen just once. The sample in question was CD4+ T cells sorted from blood, obtained between weeks 51 and 52, from a patient treated with tofacitinib. The receptors here all came from a human donor with alopecia areata.

This clone was detected once. The chain employs TRBV5-1 and TRBJ2-7, with no clear D. V lost 2 bases to trimming and J lost 2 bases, with 14 bases between them. Germline V gene sequence: CDR1 SGHRS, CDR2 YFSETQ. This CDR3 has 15 residues. CDR3 protein: CASSLNIHGTYEQYF. Written as DNA, the CDR3 is TGCGCCAGCAGCTTAAACATCCACGGCACCTACGAGCAGTACTTC.

A few counts support this clone. V and J are TRBV15 and TRBJ1-2; TRBD1 aligns across 11 bases. The CDR3 has 15 amino acids. The V gene's germline CDR1 is LNHNV and CDR2 YYDKDF (reference sequence). V lost 0 bases to trimming and J lost 4 bases; unmatched junction nucleotides: 1. The CDR3 sequence is CATSRDGTGGYGYTF. CDR3 coding DNA: TGTGCCACCAGCAGAGATGGGACAGGGGGCTATGGCTACACCTTC.

This clone has only a few counts. V is TRBV14 and J is TRBJ2-7; D gene ambiguous. Deletions cut 1 base from V and 3 bases from J, with 7 bases between. The CDR3 loop spans 13 amino acids. The germline gives CDR1 SGHDN, CDR2 FVKESK. The CDR3 coding sequence is TGTGCCAGCAGCCAAGTTTACGGCTACGAGCAGTACTTC. This gives the protein CASSQVYGYEQYF.

The chain is built from TRBV18 and TRBJ2-1; D gene ambiguous. CDR1 and CDR2 from the germline V gene are KGHSH and LQKENI. Trimming removed 3 bases from V and 3 bases from J, with 6 bases in between. This CDR3 is 13 amino acids long. This CDR3 is CASSPGNYNEQFF. In DNA form, the CDR3 reads TGTGCCAGCTCACCGGGCAACTACAATGAGCAGTTCTTC.

The chain couples TRBV9 to TRBJ1-5; no clear D gene. The CDR3 covers 15 residues. In germline, CDR1 is SGDLS, CDR2 YYNGEE. V was cut by 3 bases and J by 1 base, with 11 bases left in between. As DNA, the CDR3 is TGTGCCAGCAGCGCCTATTCTGGGAGCAATCAGCCCCAGCATTTT. Its translation is CASSAYSGSNQPQHF.

The chain is built from TRBV5-4 and TRBJ2-5; possibly TRBD1 for D (5 bases). Germline lookup yields CDR1 SGHNT and CDR2 YYREEE (reference sequence). Trimming pared 2 bases from V and 0 bases from J, leaving 8 bases between. This CDR3 contains 14 residues. Here the CDR3 DNA reads TGTGCCAGCAGCTTCGGACACAACCAAGAGACCCAGTACTTC. Translation gives CASSFGHNQETQYF. Filled out from reference TRBV5-4 and TRBJ2-5, the complete variable domain reads ETGVTQSPTHLIKTRGQQVTLRCSSQSGHNTVSWYQQALGQGPQFIFQYYREEENGRGNFPPRFSGLQFPNYSSELNVNALELDDSALYLCASSFGHNQETQYFGPGTRLLVL.

The rearrangement links TRBV19 to TRBJ2-7, with TRBD1 as a possible D gene (6 bases). Trimming pared 3 bases from V and 0 bases from J, leaving 9 bases between. Germline CDR1 is LNHDA and CDR2 is SQIVND (reference sequence). The CDR3 has 14 amino acids. The DNA of the CDR3 is TGTGCCAGTAGTATTGCACAGGGCTCCTACGAGCAGTACTTC. Its protein product is CASSIAQGSYEQYF.

V gene TRBV9 combines with J gene TRBJ2-3; D might be TRBD1 (5 bases). Trimming took off 0 bases at V and 2 bases at J, with 10 bases between the two ends. The CDR3 has 15 amino acids. Germline V CDR1 and CDR2: SGDLS, YYNGEE. CDR3 sequence (DNA): TGTGCCAGCAGCGTAGCAGGGATTGACACAGATACGCAGTATTTT. Protein: CASSVAGIDTDTQYF. The whole variable domain, remainder taken from reference TRBV9 and TRBJ2-3, is DSGVTQTPKHLITATGQRVTLRCSPRSGDLSVYWYQQSLDQGLQFLIQYYNGEERAKGNILERFSAQQFPDLHSELNLSSLELGDSALYFCASSVAGIDTDTQYFGPGTRLTVL.

This chain connects TRBV27 to TRBJ1-2, with 8 bases identical to TRBD1. With 2 bases clipped from V and 4 bases from J, the junction kept 12 bases outside the gene matches. CDR1 and CDR2 (germline): MNHEY, SMNVEV (reference sequence). This CDR3 has 17 amino acids. The CDR3 region has the DNA TGTGCCAGCAGTTTACCGCTGCCGGGACAGGTTCCCTATGGCTACACCTTC. Translating it yields CASSLPLPGQVPYGYTF.

A few counts support this clone. This sequence joins TRBV2 and TRBJ1-6; 7 positions agree with TRBD1. CDR1 is SNHLY, CDR2 FYNNEI, per germline. This CDR3 region has 14 residues. The trim removed 7 bases at V and 10 bases at J, leaving 10 bases unmatched. CDR3 region: CASMIQGRGSPLHF. CDR3 sequence (DNA): TGTGCCAGCATGATACAGGGGCGAGGGTCACCCCTCCACTTT.

CDR3 amino acids: CASRERATEAFF. In DNA form, the CDR3 reads TGTGCCAGCAGGGAACGGGCCACTGAAGCTTTCTTT. The chain has TRBV6-5 and TRBJ1-1; D remains ambiguous. In germline, CDR1 is MNHEY, CDR2 SVGAGI. This CDR3 has 12 amino acids. With 6 bases removed from V and 4 bases from J, the gap between germline ends came to 9 bases.

V gene TRBV5-1 combines with J gene TRBJ2-2, with D unresolved. V gave up 2 bases and J gave up 4 bases, with 9 bases separating them. The CDR3 is 14 amino acids. Germline CDR1 is SGHRS and CDR2 is YFSETQ. CDR3 in amino acids: CASSFKGSTGELFF. CDR3 nucleotides: TGCGCCAGCAGCTTTAAAGGGTCCACCGGGGAGCTGTTTTTT.

This clone has just a few counts. The rearrangement joins TRBV19 to TRBJ2-6; D might be TRBD2 (5 bases). Germline V gene data show CDR1 as LNHDA and CDR2 as SQIVND (reference sequence). Trimming stripped 4 bases from V and 3 bases from J, with 7 bases between. The length of the CDR3 is 14 residues. The CDR3 here is CASSRGFGANVLTF. The CDR3 DNA follows: TGTGCCAGTAGTAGAGGGTTTGGGGCCAACGTCCTGACTTTC.

This chain links TRBV9 with TRBJ1-2; no clear D gene. The CDR3 covers 15 residues. V was trimmed by 0 bases and J by 4 bases, leaving 13 bases between them. Germline V gene lookup returns CDR1 SGDLS and CDR2 YYNGEE. The CDR3: CASSVASRVGYGYTF. For the CDR3, the DNA is TGTGCCAGCAGCGTAGCTTCCCGGGTCGGCTATGGCTACACCTTC.

This clone ranks as medium-sized (0.01 to 0.1%). The chain carries TRBV6-5 and TRBJ2-6; possible D gene TRBD1, 5 bases. Per the germline V gene, CDR1 is MNHEY and CDR2 is SVGAGI. CDR3 length: 16 amino acids. Between the trimmed V and J ends, which lost 2 bases and 0 bases, there was a span of 8 bases. CDR3 bases: TGTGCCAGCAGTTACGGGCAGGGCTCTGGGGCCAACGTCCTGACTTTC. Amino acids: CASSYGQGSGANVLTF.